A selection of T cell receptor beta chains follows, all from one sample in a study of blood T cell repertoires in COVID-19. Clones were sequenced by immunoSEQ multiplex PCR, and TCRdb holds only the in-frame ones, with some missing. The top ten hold around 0.94% of the sample, which has 90,000 to 120,000 clones, 90% to 95% seen once. Sequenced input: peripheral blood. These receptors came from a man between 60 and 75 years old with acute or convalescent COVID-19. The conserved cysteine and the conserved F or W are not part of the CDR3 here. Clone size, where shown, is once, few, many, or a class for clones that have expanded.

v_call	clone_size	cdr3_aa
TRBV7-9	-	ASSSGDRDEEKLF
TRBV28	-	ASSLVGGPPAGTQY
TRBV7-9	-	ASSPSLGEVTDTQY
TRBV21-1	few	AKRYGTRGDNEQF
TRBV6-5	-	ASTTRTTFPYEQY
TRBV9	-	ASSEGQGNQPQH
TRBV7-3	-	ASGTSGKDTQY
TRBV21-1	-	ASRVWPGSDTQY
TRBV11-2	-	ASSLDLRDLEGNYGYT
TRBV24-1	-	ATSEGDRTAYGYT
TRBV5-8	-	ASSRGARRNSPLH
TRBV12-3/TRBV12-4	-	ASSLPGEKLF
TRBV10-3	-	AITIAGVGSEQF
TRBV27	-	ASSLVLGGKLF
TRBV27	-	ASSPDRGKIYEQY
TRBV11-2	-	ASSLDRGINTEAF
TRBV7-9	-	ASSLDSNNEQF
TRBV3-1/TRBV3-2	-	ASSQSGTGTDTQY
TRBV3-1/TRBV3-2	-	ASSQAGGYKNIQY
TRBV28	-	ASSDTGYTEVGYGYT
TRBV19	-	ASSNRQLLNYGYT
TRBV28	-	ASRLLQGSEAF
TRBV6-5	-	ASSYTGGTEAF
TRBV7-8	-	ASSLLTGGWDTQY
TRBV7-9	-	ASSFLLAGLTDTQY
TRBV28	-	ASTITTGELF
TRBV19	-	ASNGGVYNEQF
TRBV30	-	AWSVGQGTFSLSGNTIY
TRBV28	-	ASSLSGDRRYQPQH
TRBV7-7	-	ASSTGTPEVGELF
TRBV19	-	ASSTFPGQGPWSSYNEQF
TRBV15	-	ATSRVRGQGDQPQH
TRBV5-4	-	ASSLGGQGALNNEQF
TRBV13	-	ASSLVGGGSPLH
TRBV19	-	ASSLGTGVRSGYT
TRBV7-9	-	ASSLTGLSPGETQY
TRBV6-9	-	ASSYQAPRTGVNLNTEAF
TRBV19	few	ASNPGVGQPQH
TRBV19	-	ASSRGSGRASADTQY
TRBV6-5	once	ASSRVGGGGETQY
TRBV5-4	-	ASSPQTGSLYEQY
TRBV2	-	ASRASGTNEQF
TRBV25-1	once	AAGGSLGYT
TRBV5-1	-	ASSLYSGMVTEAF
TRBV9	-	ASSVAADTEAF
TRBV11-2	-	ASSSGLTGYGYT
TRBV9	-	ASSPQRLPNTGELF
TRBV19	-	ASSPRLGTDTQY
TRBV11-3	-	ASSLGQGMNTEAF
TRBV7-3	-	ASSLSPGGNTGELF
TRBV11-2	-	ASRPTSGTYNEQF
TRBV6-5	-	ASRKEGGRNEKLF
TRBV29-1	-	SAALDERLTYEQY
TRBV11-3	-	ASSPWAWRSYNEQF
TRBV11-3	once	ASSLGLAWDGELF
TRBV19	-	ASSLTRGASEQF
TRBV5-4	-	ASSFVRGYGYT
TRBV6-6	few	ASSRNTGNYGYT
TRBV5-3	-	ARSLDEGTGETTPGNQPQH